Shown below are 25 T cell receptor beta chains from a single sample sequenced in a study of T-cell reconstitution after alpha-beta-depleted transplantation in children (dated by TCRdb to 2016 to 2017). Libraries were constructed by PCR. For sequencing, an Illumina HiSeq 2500 was employed. Molecular barcoding was employed in the preparation of TCR libraries, with unique molecular identifiers being used to normalize TCRbeta repertoire quantification. TCRdb's own reprocessing of the public reads used fastp at Q25 and MiXCR and kept productive beta chains. Identical CDR3 protein sequences are pooled into one entry, listed with their most common genes and DNA. The sample yields approximately 520,000 distinct CDR3 sequences; 30% to 35% were counted once. The ten most abundant clones make up around 2.4% of the sample. The source was PBMCs from the stem cell graft donor, collected from the stem cell graft. All receptors derive from a human donor who donated a stem cell graft to a child with aplastic anemia.

This clonotype was counted a few times. The chain combines TRBV20-1 with TRBJ1-6; D is possibly TRBD1 (6 bases). The CDR3 contains 12 residues. Looked up from germline, CDR1 is DFQATT and CDR2 is SNEGSKA (reference sequence). Trimming pared 4 bases from V and 9 bases from J, leaving 10 bases between. The CDR3 sequence: CSAISGASPLHF. The CDR3, as DNA: TGCAGTGCTATCTCGGGGGCTTCACCCCTCCACTTT.

The V call is TRBV20-1, the J call TRBJ2-7, with 9 bases matching TRBD1. CDR3 size: 12 residues. Germline V gene data show CDR1 as DFQATT and CDR2 as SNEGSKA (reference sequence). Trimming cost V 7 bases and J 5 bases; bases outside gene matches: 6. The CDR3 DNA follows: TGCAGTGGAGTACAGGGGGCCAACGAGCAGTACTTC. As protein: CSGVQGANEQYF.

This clonotype was observed a handful of times. The V and J genes are TRBV20-1 and TRBJ2-5, with D tentatively TRBD1 (5 bases). The CDR3 totals 12 residues. The germline V and J ends were trimmed by 6 bases and 3 bases, with 11 bases remaining between them. CDR1 is DFQATT and CDR2 is SNEGSKA in the germline V gene (reference sequence). The CDR3 DNA is TGCAGTGCCCCGACAGAAAAAGAGACCCAGTACTTC. Its translation: CSAPTEKETQYF.

The V call is TRBV27, the J call TRBJ2-2; no reliable D call. Per germline, CDR1 MNHEY and CDR2 SMNVEV (reference sequence). Trimming pared 5 bases from V and 3 bases from J, leaving 16 bases between. The CDR3 has 16 residues. The CDR3 region has the DNA TGTGCCAGCAGTCCCCGAGGCCTACGGGACACCGGGGAGCTGTTTTTT. It is translated as CASSPRGLRDTGELFF.

This clonotype came up once. The chain joins TRBV18 to TRBJ1-3; 9 bases fit TRBD1. CDR3 size: 16 residues. V lost 0 bases to trimming and J lost 7 bases; unmatched junction nucleotides: 7. CDR1 and CDR2 (germline): KGHSH, LQKENI. CDR3 DNA: TGTGCCAGCTCACCACCGAAGACAGGGGGTTCCAACACCATATATTTT. The encoded protein is CASSPPKTGGSNTIYF.

The rearrangement links TRBV20-1 to TRBJ2-7; 8 bases line up with TRBD1. V shed 6 bases and J 4 bases; nucleotides not matched to a gene: 2. This CDR3 has 11 residues. Germline CDR1 DFQATT, CDR2 SNEGSKA (reference sequence). In nucleotides, the CDR3 is TGCAGTGCCGGGGACAGGTACGAGCAGTACTTC. Protein sequence: CSAGDRYEQYF.

Only one count was recorded for this clonotype. V is TRBV27 and J is TRBJ1-3; TRBD1 agrees at 7 bases. The CDR3 spans 15 residues. Germline V CDR1 and CDR2: MNHEY, SMNVEV (reference sequence). Trimming cost V 6 bases and J 2 bases; bases outside gene matches: 7. This CDR3 is CASSDTGDPGNTIYF. In DNA, the CDR3 is TGTGCCAGCAGCGATACAGGGGACCCTGGAAACACCATATATTTT.

Of note for this clonotype: One junction end does not reproduce the germline sequence, and a read error may be involved. The chain is built from TRBV29-1 and TRBJ2-5; the D gene could be TRBD1 or TRBD2 (5 bases each). Germline CDR1 SQVTM, CDR2 ANQGSEA. The CDR3 extends over 13 amino acids. The CDR3 DNA follows: TGCAGCGCTGAATTTGGCAGGGAGGAGACCCAGTACTTC. It translates to CSAEFGREETQYF.

V gene TRBV10-2 combines with J gene TRBJ2-7; TRBD2 matches at 10 bases. CDR1 is WSHSY, CDR2 SAAADI, per germline. The CDR3 totals 13 residues. J gave up 5 bases and V 7 bases, and 5 bases lay outside the gene matches. This chain's CDR3 is CASKLAGTDEQYV. The CDR3 nucleotides read TGCGCCAGCAAACTAGCGGGGACTGACGAGCAGTACGTC.

J is TRBJ1-2 and V is TRBV30; D not resolved. The germline V gene has CDR1 GTSNPN and CDR2 SVGIG (reference sequence). CDR3 length equals 13 residues. V was trimmed by 2 bases and J by 4 bases, leaving 11 bases between them. This chain's CDR3 is CAWSNREFYGYTF. Written as DNA, the CDR3 is TGTGCCTGGAGTAACCGGGAATTCTATGGCTACACCTTC. The variable domain in full, completed from reference TRBV30 and TRBJ1-2, reads SQTIHQWPATLVQPVGSPLSLECTVEGTSNPNLYWYRQAAGRGLQLLFYSVGIGQISSEVPQNLSASRPQDRQFILSSKKLLLSDSGFYLCAWSNREFYGYTFGSGTRLTVV.

The J gene is TRBJ2-7, the V gene TRBV28, with TRBD2 identical over 12 bases. The germline CDR1 and CDR2 sequences are MDHEN and SYDVKM. Trimming cost V 6 bases and J 5 bases; bases outside gene matches: 8. The length of the CDR3 is 15 residues. For the CDR3, the DNA is TGTGCCAGCAGCCCGTCTAGCGGGAGGGCCAACGAGCAGTACTTC. This gives the protein CASSPSSGRANEQYF.

In this sample, this clonotype turned up a few times. The chain joins TRBV7-3 to TRBJ2-7, with D possibly matching TRBD2 (5 bases). CDR1 and CDR2 from the germline V gene are SGHTA and FQGTGA. Trimming shortened V by 4 bases and J by 3 bases, and 13 bases separated the two germline ends. The CDR3 sequence is 14 residues long. The CDR3 sequence: CASSCRGQDYEQYF. The DNA for the CDR3 is TGTGCCAGCAGCTGTAGAGGGCAGGACTACGAGCAGTACTTC.

This sequence joins TRBV7-2 and TRBJ2-2; possible D gene TRBD1, 6 bases. V was pared by 0 bases and J by 4 bases, with 12 bases between. This CDR3 has 16 residues. Looked up from germline, CDR1 is SGHTA and CDR2 is FQGNSA. CDR3 protein: CASSLAGTIGTGELFF. As DNA, the CDR3 is TGTGCCAGCAGCTTAGCCGGGACAATAGGCACCGGGGAGCTGTTTTTT. The full variable domain, completed using reference TRBV7-2 and TRBJ2-2, is GAGVSQSPSNKVTEKGKDVELRCDPISGHTALYWYRQSLGQGLEFLIYFQGNSAPDKSGLPSDRFSAERTGGSVSTLTIQRTQQEDSAVYLCASSLAGTIGTGELFFGEGSRLTVL.

The rearrangement uses TRBV20-1 and TRBJ2-7, with D unresolved. The germline CDR1 and CDR2 sequences are DFQATT and SNEGSKA (reference sequence). CDR3 length equals 14 residues. Trimming pared 0 bases from V and 2 bases from J, leaving 11 bases between. The DNA for the CDR3 is TGCAGTGCTAGAGATACAAAACTTCCCTACGAGCAGTACTTC. It translates to CSARDTKLPYEQYF.

This clonotype occurred a few times. V gene TRBV29-1 combines with J gene TRBJ1-5; D might be TRBD1 (6 bases). CDR3 size: 12 residues. The V end lost 8 bases, the J end lost 2 bases, and 10 bases lay between the germline ends. Per the germline V gene, CDR1 is SQVTM and CDR2 is ANQGSEA. The CDR3: CSIRQGNQPQHF. The CDR3 DNA reads as TGCAGCATTCGACAGGGCAATCAGCCCCAGCATTTT. The full variable domain, its missing parts supplied by reference TRBV29-1 and TRBJ1-5, is SAVISQKPSRDICQRGTSLTIQCQVDSQVTMMFWYRQQPGQSLTLIATANQGSEATYESGFVIDKFPISRPNLTFSTLTVSNMSPEDSSIYLCSIRQGNQPQHFGDGTRLSIL.

This clonotype appeared a few times. J is TRBJ2-3 and V is TRBV24-1, with a tentative D call TRBD1 (6 bases). The CDR3 is 16 residues long. The ends were cut back, 2 bases at V and 2 bases at J, with 13 bases in the middle. Germline V gene sequence: CDR1 KGHDR, CDR2 SFDVKD. This chain's CDR3 is CATSDSPGQSTDTQYF. The DNA of the CDR3 is TGTGCCACCAGTGATTCCCCGGGACAATCCACAGATACGCAGTATTTT.

The chain joins TRBV10-3 to TRBJ2-6; 7 nucleotides match TRBD1. V lost 7 bases, J lost 2 bases, and 14 bases stayed unmatched. The CDR3 runs 18 residues. Germline V CDR1 and CDR2: ENHRY, SYGVKD. CDR3 sequence: CAIMGTAPLTTGANVLTF. Written as DNA, the CDR3 is TGTGCCATCATGGGGACAGCCCCTTTAACCACTGGGGCCAACGTCCTGACTTTC.

The genes are TRBV6-2 or TRBV6-3 and TRBJ1-5; no firm D call. From germline, CDR1 is MNHEY and CDR2 SVGEGT. This CDR3 is 12 amino acids long. V lost 3 bases and J 5 bases, leaving 5 bases between the germline ends. The CDR3 DNA sequence: TGTGCCAGCAGTTATTCGGATCAGCCCCAGCATTTT. This sequence encodes CASSYSDQPQHF.

The chain joins TRBV20-1 to TRBJ1-4; D not resolved. The CDR3 has 10 amino acids. CDR1 and CDR2 from the germline V gene are DFQATT and SNEGSKA (reference sequence). V shed 0 bases and J shed 14 bases, with 7 bases lying between them. The CDR3 is CSARDQRLFF. CDR3 sequence (DNA): TGCAGTGCTAGAGATCAGAGGCTGTTTTTT.

The chain couples TRBV6-5 to TRBJ1-4; D is unresolved. This CDR3 is 15 amino acids long. V was shortened by 2 bases and J by 0 bases, with 7 bases between the two germline ends. Germline V gene lookup returns CDR1 MNHEY and CDR2 SVGAGI. The CDR3: CASSYGFATNEKLFF. The DNA of the CDR3 is TGTGCCAGCAGTTACGGATTTGCAACTAATGAAAAACTGTTTTTT.

The chain links TRBV9 to TRBJ2-1; 9 bases agree with TRBD1. The germline V gene has CDR1 SGDLS and CDR2 YYNGEE. The CDR3 consists of 15 residues. J gave up 5 bases and V 4 bases, and 7 bases lay outside the gene matches. The CDR3 region has the DNA TGTGCCAGCAGCCTCGGGACAGGGCCTAACAATGAGCAGTTCTTC. Its protein product is CASSLGTGPNNEQFF. Combining the CDR3 with reference TRBV9 and TRBJ2-1 gives the whole variable domain DSGVTQTPKHLITATGQRVTLRCSPRSGDLSVYWYQQSLDQGLQFLIQYYNGEERAKGNILERFSAQQFPDLHSELNLSSLELGDSALYFCASSLGTGPNNEQFFGPGTRLTVL.

The J gene is TRBJ2-1, the V gene TRBV9; D perhaps matches TRBD2 (6 bases). The CDR3 length is 15 residues. The germline gives CDR1 SGDLS, CDR2 YYNGEE. The V end lost 7 bases, the J end lost 3 bases, and 17 bases lay between the germline ends. CDR3 bases: TGTGCCAGCTCCCACCCGCGGGGCGGCTACAATGAGCAGTTCTTC. The encoded protein is CASSHPRGGYNEQFF.

This clonotype was recorded a few times. The V call is TRBV20-1, the J call TRBJ1-5; tentative D call: TRBD1 (6 bases). Trimming took 3 bases from V and 6 from J, leaving 12 bases between them. CDR1 is DFQATT, CDR2 SNEGSKA, per germline (reference sequence). The CDR3 totals 13 residues. CDR3 in DNA: TGCAGTGCTAGTTACAGGGAGAGTCAGCCCCAGCATTTT. Residues: CSASYRESQPQHF.

This clonotype was found a few times. The genes are TRBV28 and TRBJ2-1; D unclear. Germline lookup yields CDR1 MDHEN and CDR2 SYDVKM. The V gene lost 3 bases and the J gene lost 8 bases, with 11 bases spanning the gap. CDR3 length: 13 amino acids. CDR3 coding DNA: TGTGCCAGCAGTTTCTACACTGGCGATGAGCAGTTCTTC. Translated: CASSFYTGDEQFF.

This clonotype showed up just a few times. The chain recombines TRBV12-3 or TRBV12-4 with TRBJ2-1; D is ambiguous. Trimming removed 4 bases from V and 9 bases from J, with 13 bases in between. The CDR3 covers 13 residues. CDR3 region: CASSSAPLGEQFF. The DNA of the CDR3 is TGTGCCAGCAGTTCAGCCCCCCTGGGTGAGCAGTTCTTC.